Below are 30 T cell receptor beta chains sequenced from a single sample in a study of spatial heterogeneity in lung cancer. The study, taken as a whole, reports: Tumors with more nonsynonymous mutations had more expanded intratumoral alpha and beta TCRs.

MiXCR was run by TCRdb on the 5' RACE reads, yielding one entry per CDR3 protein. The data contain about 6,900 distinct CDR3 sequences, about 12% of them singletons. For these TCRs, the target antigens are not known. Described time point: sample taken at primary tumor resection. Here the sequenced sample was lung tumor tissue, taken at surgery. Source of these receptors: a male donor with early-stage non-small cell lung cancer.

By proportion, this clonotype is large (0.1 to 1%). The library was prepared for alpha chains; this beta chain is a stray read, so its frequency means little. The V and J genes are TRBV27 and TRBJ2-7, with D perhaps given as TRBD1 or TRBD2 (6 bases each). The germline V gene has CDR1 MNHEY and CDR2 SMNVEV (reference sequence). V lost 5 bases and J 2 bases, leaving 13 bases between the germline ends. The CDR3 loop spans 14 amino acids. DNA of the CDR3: TGTGCCAGCAGTCTAGGGGGGCCCCCCTACGAGCAGTACTTC. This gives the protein CASSLGGPPYEQYF.

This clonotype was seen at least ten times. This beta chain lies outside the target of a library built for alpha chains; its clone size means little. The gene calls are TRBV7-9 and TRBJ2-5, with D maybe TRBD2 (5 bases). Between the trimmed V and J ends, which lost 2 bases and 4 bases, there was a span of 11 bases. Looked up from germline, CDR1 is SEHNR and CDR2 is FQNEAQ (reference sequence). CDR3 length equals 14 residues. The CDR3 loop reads CASSLLQEAETQYF. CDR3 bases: TGTGCCAGCAGCTTACTCCAGGAGGCAGAGACCCAGTACTTC.

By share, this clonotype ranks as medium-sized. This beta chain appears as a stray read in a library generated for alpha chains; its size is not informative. The CDR3 here is CASSFTGTSGRLSSYNEQFF. The CDR3 DNA is TGTGCCAGCAGCTTCACGGGGACTAGCGGGAGGCTGAGCTCCTACAATGAGCAGTTCTTC. This chain joins TRBV7-2 and TRBJ2-1; 15 bases agree with TRBD2. In germline, CDR1 is SGHTA, CDR2 FQGNSA. The ends lost 3 bases at V and 0 bases at J; junction bases unmatched: 9. The CDR3 consists of 20 residues. Full variable domain (remainder filled in from reference TRBV7-2 and TRBJ2-1): GAGVSQSPSNKVTEKGKDVELRCDPISGHTALYWYRQSLGQGLEFLIYFQGNSAPDKSGLPSDRFSAERTGGSVSTLTIQRTQQEDSAVYLCASSFTGTSGRLSSYNEQFFGPGTRLTVL.

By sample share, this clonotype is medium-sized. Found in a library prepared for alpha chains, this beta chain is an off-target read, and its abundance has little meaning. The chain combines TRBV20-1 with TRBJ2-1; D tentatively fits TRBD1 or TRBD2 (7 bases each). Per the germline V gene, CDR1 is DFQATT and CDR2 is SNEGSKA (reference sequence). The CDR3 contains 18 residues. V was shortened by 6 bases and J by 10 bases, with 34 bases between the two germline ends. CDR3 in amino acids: CSARGYGTMAGARAEQFF. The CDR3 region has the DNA TGCAGTGCCAGGGGGTACGGAACAATGGCGGGAGCACGGGCGGAGCAGTTCTTC.

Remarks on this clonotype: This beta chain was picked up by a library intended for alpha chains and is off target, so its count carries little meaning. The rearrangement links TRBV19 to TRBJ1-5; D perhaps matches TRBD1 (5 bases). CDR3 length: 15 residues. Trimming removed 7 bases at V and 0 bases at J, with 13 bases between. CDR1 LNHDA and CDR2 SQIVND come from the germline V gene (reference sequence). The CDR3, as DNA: TGTGCCAGTATGGGGGGACTTTATAGCAATCAGCCCCAGCATTTT. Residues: CASMGGLYSNQPQHF.

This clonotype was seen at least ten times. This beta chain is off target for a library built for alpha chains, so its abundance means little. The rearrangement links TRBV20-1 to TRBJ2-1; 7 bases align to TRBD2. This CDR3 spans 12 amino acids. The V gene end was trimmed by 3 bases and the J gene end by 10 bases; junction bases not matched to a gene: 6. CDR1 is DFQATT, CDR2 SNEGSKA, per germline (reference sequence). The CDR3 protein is CSARFLAEEQFF. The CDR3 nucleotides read TGCAGTGCTAGGTTTCTAGCGGAAGAGCAGTTCTTC.

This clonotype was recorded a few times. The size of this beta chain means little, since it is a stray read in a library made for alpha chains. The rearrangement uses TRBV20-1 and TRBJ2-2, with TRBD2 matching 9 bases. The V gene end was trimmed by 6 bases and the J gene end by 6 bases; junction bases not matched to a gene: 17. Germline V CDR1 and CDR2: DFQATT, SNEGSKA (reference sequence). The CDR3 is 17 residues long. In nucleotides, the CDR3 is TGCAGTGCCCAGGGACTAGCCTATACAATTTCCCCCGGGGAGCTGTTTTTT. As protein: CSAQGLAYTISPGELFF.

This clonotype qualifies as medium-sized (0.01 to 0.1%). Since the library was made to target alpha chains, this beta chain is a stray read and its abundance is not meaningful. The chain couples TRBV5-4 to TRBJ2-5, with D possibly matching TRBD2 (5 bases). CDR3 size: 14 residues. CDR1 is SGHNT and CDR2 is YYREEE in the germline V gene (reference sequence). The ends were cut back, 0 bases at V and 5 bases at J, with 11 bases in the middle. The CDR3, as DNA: TGTGCCAGCAGCTTGGCCGAGGGCGCGGAGACCCAGTACTTC. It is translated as CASSLAEGAETQYF.

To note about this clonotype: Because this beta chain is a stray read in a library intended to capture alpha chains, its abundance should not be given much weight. DNA of the CDR3: TGCGCCAGCAGCCAAGATTTGGGGCAGGGCCACGAGCAGTACTTC. This codes for CASSQDLGQGHEQYF. V is TRBV4-3 and J is TRBJ2-7; tentatively, D is TRBD1 (5 bases). Germline loops: CDR1 LGHNA, CDR2 YSLEER. The CDR3 has 15 residues. V dropped 0 bases and J dropped 5 bases, with 14 bases sitting between them.

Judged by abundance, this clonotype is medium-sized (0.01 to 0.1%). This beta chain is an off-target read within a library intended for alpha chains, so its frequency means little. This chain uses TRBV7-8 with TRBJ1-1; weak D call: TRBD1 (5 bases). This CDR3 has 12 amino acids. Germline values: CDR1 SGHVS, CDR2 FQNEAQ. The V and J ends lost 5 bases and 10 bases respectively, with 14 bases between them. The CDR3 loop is CASSPLGGGAFF. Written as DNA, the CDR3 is TGTGCCAGCAGCCCGTTGGGGGGAGGAGCTTTCTTT.

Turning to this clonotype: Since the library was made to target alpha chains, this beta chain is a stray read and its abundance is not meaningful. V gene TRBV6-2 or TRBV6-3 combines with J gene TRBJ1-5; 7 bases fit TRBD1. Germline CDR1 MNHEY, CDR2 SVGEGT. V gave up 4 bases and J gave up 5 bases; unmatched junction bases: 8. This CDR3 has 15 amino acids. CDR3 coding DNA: TGTGCCAGCAGTTTCCCGGGACAGACTTATCAGCCCCAGCATTTT. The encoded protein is CASSFPGQTYQPQHF.

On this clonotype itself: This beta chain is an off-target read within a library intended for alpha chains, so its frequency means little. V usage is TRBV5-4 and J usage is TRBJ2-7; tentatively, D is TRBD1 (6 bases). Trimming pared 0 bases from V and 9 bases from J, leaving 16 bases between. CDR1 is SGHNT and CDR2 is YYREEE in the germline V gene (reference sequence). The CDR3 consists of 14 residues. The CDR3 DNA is TGTGCCAGCAGCTTGGGAGGGGGAAGGGCCGGGCAGTACTTC. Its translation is CASSLGGGRAGQYF.

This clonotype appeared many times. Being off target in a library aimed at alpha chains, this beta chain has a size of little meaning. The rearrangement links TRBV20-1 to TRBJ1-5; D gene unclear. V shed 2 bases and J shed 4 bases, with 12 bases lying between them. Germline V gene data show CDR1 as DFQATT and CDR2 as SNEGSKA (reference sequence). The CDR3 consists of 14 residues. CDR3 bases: TGCAGTGCTAGAATTCCGGGAGATAATCAGCCCCAGCATTTT. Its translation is CSARIPGDNQPQHF.

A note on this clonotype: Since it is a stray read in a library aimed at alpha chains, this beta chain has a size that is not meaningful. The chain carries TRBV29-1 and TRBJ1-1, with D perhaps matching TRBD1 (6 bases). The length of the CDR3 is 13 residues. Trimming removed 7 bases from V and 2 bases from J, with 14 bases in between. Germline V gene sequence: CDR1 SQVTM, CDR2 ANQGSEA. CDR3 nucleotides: TGCAGCGCCAAGGCGGGGGCTAACACTGAAGCTTTCTTT. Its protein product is CSAKAGANTEAFF.

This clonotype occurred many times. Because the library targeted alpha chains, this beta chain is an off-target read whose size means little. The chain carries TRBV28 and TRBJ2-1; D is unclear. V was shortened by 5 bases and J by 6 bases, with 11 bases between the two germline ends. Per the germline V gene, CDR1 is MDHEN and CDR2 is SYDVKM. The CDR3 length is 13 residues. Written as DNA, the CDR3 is TGTGCCAGCAGTCGCCCGACCGGCAATGAGCAGTTCTTC. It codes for CASSRPTGNEQFF.

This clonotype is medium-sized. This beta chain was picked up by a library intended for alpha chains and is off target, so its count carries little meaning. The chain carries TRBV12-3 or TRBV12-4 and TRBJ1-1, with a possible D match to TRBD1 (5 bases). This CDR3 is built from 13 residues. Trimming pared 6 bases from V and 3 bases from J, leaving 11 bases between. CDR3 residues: CASRRRADTEAFF. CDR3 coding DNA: TGTGCCAGCAGGCGCAGGGCTGACACTGAAGCTTTCTTT.

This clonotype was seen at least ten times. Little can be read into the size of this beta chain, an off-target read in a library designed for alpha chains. Here the CDR3 DNA reads TGTGCCAGCAAACCGGGACAGAGGGGCAATCAGCCCCAGCATTTT. This gives the protein CASKPGQRGNQPQHF. The chain links TRBV27 to TRBJ1-5; TRBD1 matches 7 bases. Germline CDR1 MNHEY, CDR2 SMNVEV (reference sequence). The CDR3 runs 15 residues. The V segment lost 7 bases and the J segment 2 bases; nucleotides outside the gene matches: 8.

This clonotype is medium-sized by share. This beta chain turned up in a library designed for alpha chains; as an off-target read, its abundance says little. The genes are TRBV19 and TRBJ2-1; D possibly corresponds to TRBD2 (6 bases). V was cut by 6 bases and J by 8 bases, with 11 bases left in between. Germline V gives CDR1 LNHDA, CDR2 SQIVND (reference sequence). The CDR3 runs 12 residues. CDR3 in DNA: TGTGCCAGTAGCGGGAGATGGGATGAGCAGTTCTTC. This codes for CASSGRWDEQFF.

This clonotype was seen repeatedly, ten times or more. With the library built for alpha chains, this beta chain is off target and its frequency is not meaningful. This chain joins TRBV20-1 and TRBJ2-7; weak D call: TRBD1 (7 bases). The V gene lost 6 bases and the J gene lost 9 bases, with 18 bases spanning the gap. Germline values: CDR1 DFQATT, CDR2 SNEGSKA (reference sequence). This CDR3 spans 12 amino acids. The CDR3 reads CSAHPGGQVQYF. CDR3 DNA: TGCAGTGCGCACCCAGGGGGGCAAGTGCAGTACTTC.

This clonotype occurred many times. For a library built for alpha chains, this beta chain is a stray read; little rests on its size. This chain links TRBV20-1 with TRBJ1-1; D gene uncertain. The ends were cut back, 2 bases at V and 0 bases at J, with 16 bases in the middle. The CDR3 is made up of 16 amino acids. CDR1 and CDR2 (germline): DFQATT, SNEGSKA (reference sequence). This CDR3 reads CSARSVMKAMNTEAFF. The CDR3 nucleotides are TGCAGTGCTAGATCCGTCATGAAAGCTATGAACACTGAAGCTTTCTTT.

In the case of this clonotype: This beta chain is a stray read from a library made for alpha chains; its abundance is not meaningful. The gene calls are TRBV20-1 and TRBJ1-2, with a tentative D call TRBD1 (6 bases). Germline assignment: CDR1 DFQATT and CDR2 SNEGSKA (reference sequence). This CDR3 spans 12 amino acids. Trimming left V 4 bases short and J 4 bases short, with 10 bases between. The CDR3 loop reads CSAITGSYGYTF. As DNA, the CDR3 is TGCAGTGCTATCACAGGGAGCTATGGCTACACCTTC.

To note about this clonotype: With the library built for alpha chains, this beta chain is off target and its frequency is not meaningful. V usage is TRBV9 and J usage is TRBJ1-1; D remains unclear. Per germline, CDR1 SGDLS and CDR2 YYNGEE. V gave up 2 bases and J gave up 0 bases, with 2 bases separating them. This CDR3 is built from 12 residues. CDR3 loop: CASSVMNTEAFF. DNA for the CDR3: TGTGCCAGCAGCGTGATGAACACTGAAGCTTTCTTT.

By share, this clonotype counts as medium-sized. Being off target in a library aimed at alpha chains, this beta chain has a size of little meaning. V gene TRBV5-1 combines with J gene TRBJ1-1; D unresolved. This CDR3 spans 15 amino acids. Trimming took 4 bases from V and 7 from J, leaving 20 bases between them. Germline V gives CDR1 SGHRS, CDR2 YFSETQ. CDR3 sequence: CASSPRVDEGSEAFF. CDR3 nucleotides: TGCGCCAGCAGCCCGCGGGTGGACGAAGGGAGTGAAGCTTTCTTT.

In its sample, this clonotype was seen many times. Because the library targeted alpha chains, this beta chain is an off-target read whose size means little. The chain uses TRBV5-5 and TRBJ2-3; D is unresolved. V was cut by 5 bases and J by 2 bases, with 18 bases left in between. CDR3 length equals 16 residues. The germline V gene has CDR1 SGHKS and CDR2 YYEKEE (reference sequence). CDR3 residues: CASSLNSGPPTDTQYF. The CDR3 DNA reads TGTGCCAGCAGTTTGAATTCAGGCCCCCCCACAGATACGCAGTATTTT.

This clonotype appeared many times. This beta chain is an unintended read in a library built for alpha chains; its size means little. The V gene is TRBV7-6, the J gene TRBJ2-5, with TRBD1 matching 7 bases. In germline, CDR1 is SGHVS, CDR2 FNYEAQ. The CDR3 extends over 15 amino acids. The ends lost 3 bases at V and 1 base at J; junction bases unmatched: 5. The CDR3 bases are TGTGCCAGCAGCTTGACAGGGCCCCCCCAAGAGACCCAGTACTTC. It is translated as CASSLTGPPQETQYF.

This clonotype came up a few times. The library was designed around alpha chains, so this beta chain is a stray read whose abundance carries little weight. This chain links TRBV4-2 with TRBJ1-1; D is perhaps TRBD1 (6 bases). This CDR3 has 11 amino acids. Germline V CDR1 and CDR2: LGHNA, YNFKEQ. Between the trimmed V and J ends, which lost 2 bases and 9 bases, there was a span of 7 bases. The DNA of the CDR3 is TGTGCCAGCAGCCAACGGGGGCAAGCTTTCTTT. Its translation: CASSQRGQAFF.

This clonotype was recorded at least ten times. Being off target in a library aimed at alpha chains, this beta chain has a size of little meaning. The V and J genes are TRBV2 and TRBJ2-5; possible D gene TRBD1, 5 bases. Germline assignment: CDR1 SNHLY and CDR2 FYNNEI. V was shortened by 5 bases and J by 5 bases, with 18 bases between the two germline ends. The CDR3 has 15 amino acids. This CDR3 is CASSPEGQGGETQYF. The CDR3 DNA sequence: TGTGCCAGCAGTCCCGAAGGGCAGGGTGGGGAGACCCAGTACTTC.

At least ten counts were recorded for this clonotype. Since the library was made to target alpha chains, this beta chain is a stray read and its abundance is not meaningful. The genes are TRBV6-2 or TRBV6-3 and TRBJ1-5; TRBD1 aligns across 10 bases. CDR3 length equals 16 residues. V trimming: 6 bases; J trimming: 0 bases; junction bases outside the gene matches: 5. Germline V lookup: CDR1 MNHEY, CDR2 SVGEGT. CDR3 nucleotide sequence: TGTGCCAGCAGCCCCGGGACAGGGGATAGCAATCAGCCCCAGCATTTT. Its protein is CASSPGTGDSNQPQHF.

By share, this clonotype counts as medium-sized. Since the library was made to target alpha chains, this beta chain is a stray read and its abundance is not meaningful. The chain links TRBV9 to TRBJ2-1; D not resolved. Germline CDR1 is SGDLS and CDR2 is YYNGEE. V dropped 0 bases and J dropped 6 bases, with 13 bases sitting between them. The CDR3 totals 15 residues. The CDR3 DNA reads TGTGCCAGCAGCGTAGGTTCCCGAGATTTCAATGAGCAGTTCTTC. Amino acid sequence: CASSVGSRDFNEQFF.

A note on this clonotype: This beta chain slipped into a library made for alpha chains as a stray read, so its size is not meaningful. In DNA form, the CDR3 reads TGTGCCAGCAGCGGATTCTGGGACAGAGAGACCCAGTACTTC. Its protein is CASSGFWDRETQYF. This chain connects TRBV28 to TRBJ2-5; 7 positions agree with TRBD1. This CDR3 comprises 14 residues. In germline, CDR1 is MDHEN, CDR2 SYDVKM. V lost 6 bases and J lost 4; bases outside the gene matches: 8.